Sequencing of this T cell receptor (beta chain) was carried out in a study of beta chain features in type 1 diabetes. cDNA synthesis used the whole RNA isolate, giving expressed TCRB sequences. Measured with immunoSEQ multiplex PCR; TCRdb has only the in-frame clones, and not every one. The repertoire holds roughly 180,000 clones, less than 10% seen once, with 0.5% in the top ten. Study results and limitations: Moderate but significant shortening of TCRB CDR3s was recorded in all four CD4+ subsets from Type 1 diabetes patients. PCR might pick shorter templates more often, in the same way for patients and controls.

Per donor, one heparinised blood draw averaged roughly 110 mL. This CDR3 has 18 residues. Germline V gives CDR1 MGHRA, CDR2 YSYEKL. This clone was detected only a few times. Its matching antigen is unknown. The gene calls are TRBV4-1 and TRBJ2-5; TRBD1 agrees at 8 bases. Gene TRBJ2-7 matches the end of the DNA better, so the J call may be wrong. The clonotype comes from a young man with type 1 diabetes. What was sequenced was central memory CD4+ T cells from blood. CDR3 bases: TGCGCCAGCAGCCAAGCCCCACTAGCAGGACAGGGTACGGACGAGCAGTACTTC. Its protein product is CASSQAPLAGQGTDEQYF.